The T cell receptor beta chain under discussion was sequenced for a study of shared clonotypes between healthy human individuals. V was trimmed by 0 bases and J by 5 bases, leaving 13 bases between them. The CDR3 is 16 amino acids. CDR1 and CDR2 (germline): SGHDN, FVKESK. The table came from immunoSEQ multiplex PCR; TCRdb's copy has only in-frame clones and leaves some out. The sample lists nearly 750,000 clones; about two thirds were seen once. This TCR was recovered from a woman in her 30s in good health. The rearrangement uses TRBV14 and TRBJ2-2; no reliable D call. The sequenced material came from memory CD4+ T cells sorted from blood. The subset: CD45RA-negative fraction. CDR3 DNA: TGTGCCAGCAGCCAAGATCGAACCGGGCGGACCGGGGAGCTGTTTTTT. Protein sequence: CASSQDRTGRTGELFF.